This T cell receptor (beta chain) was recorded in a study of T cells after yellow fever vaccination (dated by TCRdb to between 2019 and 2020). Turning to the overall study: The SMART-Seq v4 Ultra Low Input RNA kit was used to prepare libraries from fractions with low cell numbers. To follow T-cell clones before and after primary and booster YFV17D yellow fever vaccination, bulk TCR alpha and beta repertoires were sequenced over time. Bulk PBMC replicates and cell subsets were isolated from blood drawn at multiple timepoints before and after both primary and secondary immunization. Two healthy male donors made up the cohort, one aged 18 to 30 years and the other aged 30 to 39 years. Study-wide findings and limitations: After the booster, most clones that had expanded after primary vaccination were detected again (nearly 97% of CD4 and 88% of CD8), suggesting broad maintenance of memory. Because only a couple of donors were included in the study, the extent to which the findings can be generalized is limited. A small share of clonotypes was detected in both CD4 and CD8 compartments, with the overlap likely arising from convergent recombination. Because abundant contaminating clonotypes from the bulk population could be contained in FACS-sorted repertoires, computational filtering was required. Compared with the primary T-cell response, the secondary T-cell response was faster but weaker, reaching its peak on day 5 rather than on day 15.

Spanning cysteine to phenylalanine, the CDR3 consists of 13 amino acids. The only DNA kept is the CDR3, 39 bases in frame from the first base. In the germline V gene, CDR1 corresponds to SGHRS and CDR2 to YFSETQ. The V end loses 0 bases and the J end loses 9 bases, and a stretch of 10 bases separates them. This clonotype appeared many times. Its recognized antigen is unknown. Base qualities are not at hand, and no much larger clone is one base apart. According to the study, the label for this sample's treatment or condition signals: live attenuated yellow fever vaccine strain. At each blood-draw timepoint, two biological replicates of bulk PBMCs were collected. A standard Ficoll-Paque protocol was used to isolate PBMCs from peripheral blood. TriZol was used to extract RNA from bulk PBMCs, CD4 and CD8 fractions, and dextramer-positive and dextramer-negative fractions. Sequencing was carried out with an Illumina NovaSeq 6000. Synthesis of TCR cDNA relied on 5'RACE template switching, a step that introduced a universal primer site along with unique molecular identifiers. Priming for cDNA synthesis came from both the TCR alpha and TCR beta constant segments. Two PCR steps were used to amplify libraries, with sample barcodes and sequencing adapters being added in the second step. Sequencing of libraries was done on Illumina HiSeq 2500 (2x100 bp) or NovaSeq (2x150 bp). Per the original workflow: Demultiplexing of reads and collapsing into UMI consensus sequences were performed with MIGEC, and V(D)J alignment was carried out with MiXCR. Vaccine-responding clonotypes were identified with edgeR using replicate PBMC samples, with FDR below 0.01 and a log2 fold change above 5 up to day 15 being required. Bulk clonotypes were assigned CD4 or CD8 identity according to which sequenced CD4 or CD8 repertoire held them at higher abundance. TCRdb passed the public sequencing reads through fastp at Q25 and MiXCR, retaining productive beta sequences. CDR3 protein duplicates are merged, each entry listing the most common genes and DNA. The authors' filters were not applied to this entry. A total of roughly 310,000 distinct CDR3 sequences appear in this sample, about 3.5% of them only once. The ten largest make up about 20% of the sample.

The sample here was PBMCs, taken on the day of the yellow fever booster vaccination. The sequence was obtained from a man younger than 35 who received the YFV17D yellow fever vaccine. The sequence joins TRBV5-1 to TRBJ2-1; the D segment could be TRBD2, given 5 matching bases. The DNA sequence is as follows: TGCGCCAGCAGCTTGGCGAGGGAAGGTGAGCAGTTCTTC. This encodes CASSLAREGEQFF.